This T cell receptor (beta chain) stems from a study of T-cell reconstitution after alpha-beta-depleted transplantation in children. The study, taken as a whole, reports: Several patients had high TCRbeta diversity at day 60; it came from surviving recipient T cells and thymic progenitors. In patients about two months after transplant, alpha-beta T cells reportedly arose from several hundred expanded graft clones. By one year post-transplant, T-cell counts and diversity largely arose from T cells that were newly produced.

With 6 bases removed from V and 4 bases from J, the gap between germline ends came to 22 bases. Germline V gene lookup returns CDR1 DFQATT and CDR2 SNEGSKA (reference sequence). This CDR3 region has 15 residues. As for this clonotype: Its antigen remains unidentified.

It was with unique molecular identifiers that the TCRbeta library was prepared. Each CDR3 protein gets one entry after TCRdb re-called the PCR reads with MiXCR. The table has 350,000 to 500,000 distinct CDR3 sequences, 43% seen once; the top ten hold under 35%. The chain recombines TRBV20-1 with TRBJ2-7; possibly TRBD2 for D (7 bases). This receptor was obtained from a girl aged 2 to 9 with aplastic anemia, due to receive a stem cell transplant. The starting material was PBMCs, obtained before TCRalphabeta/CD19-depleted stem cell transplant. CDR3 bases: TGCAGTGCCACCCAAAGGGGGGGGCCTAATTACGAGCAGTACTTC. It yields the protein CSATQRGGPNYEQYF.